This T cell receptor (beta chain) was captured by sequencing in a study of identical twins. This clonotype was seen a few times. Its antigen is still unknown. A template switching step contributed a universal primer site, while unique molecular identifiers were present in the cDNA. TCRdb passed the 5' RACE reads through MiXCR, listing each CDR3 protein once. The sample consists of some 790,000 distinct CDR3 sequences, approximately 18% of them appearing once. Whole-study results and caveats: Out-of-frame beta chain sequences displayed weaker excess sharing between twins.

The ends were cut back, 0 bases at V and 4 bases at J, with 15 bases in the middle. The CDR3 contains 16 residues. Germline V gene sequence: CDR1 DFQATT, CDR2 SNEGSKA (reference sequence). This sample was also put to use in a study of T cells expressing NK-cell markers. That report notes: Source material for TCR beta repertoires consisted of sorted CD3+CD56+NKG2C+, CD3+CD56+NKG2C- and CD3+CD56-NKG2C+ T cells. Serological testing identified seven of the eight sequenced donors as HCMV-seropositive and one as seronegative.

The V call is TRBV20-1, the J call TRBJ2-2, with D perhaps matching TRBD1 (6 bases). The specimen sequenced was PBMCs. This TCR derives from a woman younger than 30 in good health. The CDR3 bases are TGCAGTGCTAGAGATACCTCAGTAGGGGGCACCGGGGAGCTGTTTTTT. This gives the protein CSARDTSVGGTGELFF.